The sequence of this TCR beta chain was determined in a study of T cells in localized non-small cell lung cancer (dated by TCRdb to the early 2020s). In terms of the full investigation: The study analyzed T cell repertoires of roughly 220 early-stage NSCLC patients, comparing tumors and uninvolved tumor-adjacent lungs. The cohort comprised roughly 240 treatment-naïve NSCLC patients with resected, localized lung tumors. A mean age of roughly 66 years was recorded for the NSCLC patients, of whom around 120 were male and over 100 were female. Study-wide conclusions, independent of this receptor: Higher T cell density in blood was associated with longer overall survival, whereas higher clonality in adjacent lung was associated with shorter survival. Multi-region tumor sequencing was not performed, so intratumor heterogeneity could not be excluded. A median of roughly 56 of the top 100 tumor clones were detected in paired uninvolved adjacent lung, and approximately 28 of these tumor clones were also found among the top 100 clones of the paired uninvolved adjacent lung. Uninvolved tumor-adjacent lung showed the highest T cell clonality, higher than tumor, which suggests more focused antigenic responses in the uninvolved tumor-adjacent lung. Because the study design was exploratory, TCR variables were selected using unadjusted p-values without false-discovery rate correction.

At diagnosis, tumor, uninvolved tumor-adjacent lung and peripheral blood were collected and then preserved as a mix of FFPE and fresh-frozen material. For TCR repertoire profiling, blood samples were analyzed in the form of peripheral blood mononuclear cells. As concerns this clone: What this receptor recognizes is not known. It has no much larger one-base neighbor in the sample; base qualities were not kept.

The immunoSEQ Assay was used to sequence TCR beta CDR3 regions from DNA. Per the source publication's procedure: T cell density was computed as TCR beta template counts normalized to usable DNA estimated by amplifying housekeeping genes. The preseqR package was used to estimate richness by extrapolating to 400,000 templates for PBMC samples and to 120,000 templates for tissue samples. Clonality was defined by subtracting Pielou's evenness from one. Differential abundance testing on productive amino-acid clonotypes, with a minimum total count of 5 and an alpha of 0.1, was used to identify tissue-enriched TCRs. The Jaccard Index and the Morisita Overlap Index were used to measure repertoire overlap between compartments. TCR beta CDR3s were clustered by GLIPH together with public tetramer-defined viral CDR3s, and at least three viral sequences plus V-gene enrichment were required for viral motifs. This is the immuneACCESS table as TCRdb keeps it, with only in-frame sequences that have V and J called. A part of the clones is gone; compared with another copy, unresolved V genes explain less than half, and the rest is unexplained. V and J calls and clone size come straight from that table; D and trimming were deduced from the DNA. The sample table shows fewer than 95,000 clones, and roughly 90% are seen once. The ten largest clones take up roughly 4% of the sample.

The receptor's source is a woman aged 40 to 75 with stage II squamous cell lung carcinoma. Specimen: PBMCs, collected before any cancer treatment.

The bases read TGTGCCAGCAGCTTAGGGGCTTCACCCTGGCCAGAAGCTTTCTTT. It specifies CASSLGASPWPEAFF. The receptor chain draws on TRBV7-8 and TRBJ1-1; confidence is insufficient to name the D gene. The CDR3 runs 15 amino acids, cysteine and phenylalanine included. Of the read, only the CDR3 DNA is kept; its 45 bases are in frame from base 1. The V and J ends are trimmed by 1 base and 8 bases, leaving 17 bases between them. CDR1 and CDR2 (SGHVS, FQNEAQ) derive from the germline V gene. Reference TRBV7-8 and TRBJ1-1 proteins supply the regions before and after the CDR3; the full variable domain is: GAGVSQSPRYKVAKRGQDVALRCDPISGHVSLFWYQQALGQGPEFLTYFQNEAQLDKSGLPSDRFFAERPEGSVSTLKIQRTQQEDSAVYLCASSLGASPWPEAFFGQGTRLTVV.